The clone carrying this T cell receptor beta chain has more than one count but fewer than ten. This entry is derived from a study of blood T cell repertoires in COVID-19. Clones were read by immunoSEQ multiplex PCR, and TCRdb kept only the in-frame ones, dropping some. The sample contains 40,000 or so clones, 86% of which appear only once. Per the germline V gene, CDR1 is LGHNA and CDR2 is YNFKEQ. Trimming cost V 3 bases and J 3 bases; bases outside gene matches: 6. The CDR3 length is 15 residues. This chain joins TRBV4-2 and TRBJ2-7; 9 bases fit TRBD2. Source material: peripheral blood. The sequence was collected from a man aged 60 to 75 with active COVID-19. The DNA for the CDR3 is TGTGCCAGCAGCCATAGGACTAGCGTGCACTACGAGCAGTACTTC. Translation: CASSHRTSVHYEQYF.